This TCR beta chain was recorded in a study of T cell repertoires in cytomegalovirus infection. At the level of the study: Peptides in the study included HLA-C-restricted and HLA-B-restricted CMV epitopes. Signatures in public TCR beta sequences pointed to both CMV infection and matching HLA type. General study findings and limits: Cumulative frequency of public TCR beta families picked out carriers of CMV plus the relevant HLA. Ex vivo responses were dominated by HLA-C-restricted CMV-specific TCR beta clonotypes.

The CDR3 sequence is 13 residues long. Germline loops: CDR1 SGHAT, CDR2 FQNNGV. The V and J ends lost 3 bases and 4 bases respectively, with 9 bases between them. This clonotype has just a few counts. Its antigen is unidentified. In TCRdb, the reads were re-called with MiXCR into one record per CDR3 protein. The sample holds hundreds of thousands of distinct CDR3 sequences, roughly 36% seen once. The receptor was derived from a human donor in good health (CMV status not recorded). Some clones in this sample may be carry-over from other donors' samples. The chain uses TRBV11-2 and TRBJ2-5; D gene unclear. This specimen was cultured PBMCs, taken from culture after CMV antigen stimulation. CDR3 in amino acids: CASSFESVETQYF. CDR3 in DNA: TGTGCCAGCAGCTTCGAATCAGTAGAGACCCAGTACTTC.